This T cell receptor (beta chain) was recorded in a study of blood T cell repertoires in COVID-19. Germline-derived CDR1 and CDR2 are MGHRA and YSYEKL. V lost 0 bases and J 4 bases, leaving 6 bases between the germline ends. This CDR3 comprises 13 residues. Sequencing was performed with immunoSEQ multiplex PCR; in TCRdb, only in-frame clones are kept and a portion is missing. The sample lists fewer than 500,000 clones, 70% to 90% occurring once. The clonotype originates from a man aged 25-45 years who had recovered from COVID-19. Source material: PBMCs or T cells enriched from blood (not recorded which). The chain links TRBV4-1 to TRBJ1-2; D uncertain. The CDR3, as DNA: TGCGCCAGCAGCCAAGAGAACTTCTATGGCTACACCTTC. Amino acids: CASSQENFYGYTF.